Here is one TCR beta chain with its context. This clone's antigen is unknown. Per-nucleotide qualities are absent, and no much larger clonotype sits a single base away. The sample originates from a study of identifying expanded T cells in peripheral blood (dated by TCRdb to between 2019 and 2020). Study-wide context: Technical replicates were generated by sequencing separate aliquots of the same genomic DNA pool, with four replicates compared pairwise. Results and caveats for the whole study, not just this receptor: The beta-binomial model significantly reduced the number of clones called differentially abundant and the false-positive rate across all healthy-donor time intervals. The authors expected that over much longer intervals, such as months to years, biological variance in healthy repertoires might increase even further. Across all healthy donors, variance in clone template counts between two-week samples was found to increase significantly with total template count. The binomial model flagged around 1.2 differentially abundant clones between technical replicates but about 16.4 over approximately 2 weeks and roughly 19 over approximately 4 weeks.

From the cysteine through the phenylalanine, the CDR3 covers 14 amino acids. Only the CDR3 part of the read is kept: 42 bases, read in frame from the first base. V is clipped by 1 base and J by 6 bases, and the sequence between their germline boundaries is 10 bases long. From the germline V gene (reference sequence), CDR1 is LNHDA and CDR2 is SQIVND. The immunoSEQ Assay, which uses bias-controlled multiplex PCR amplification of genomic DNA, was used to profile TCRbeta CDR3 regions. As for the original processing: The absolute abundance of each unique TCRbeta CDR3 region was quantified after sequences were collapsed and filtered. Differential abundance was tested with a binomial (Fisher-equivalent) model and with a beta-binomial model adding time-dependent variance fitted from healthy donors. Clones with fewer than 5 combined templates were excluded, and clones with Benjamini-Hochberg FDR below 0.01 were called differentially abundant. Beta-binomial variance was modeled as a function of total template count across the two samples using the form v = (b*log(k)+a)^2. TCRdb stores this immuneACCESS table with in-frame sequences only. Part of the clones is absent; in the studies checked, under half of the shortfall reflects unresolved V genes, and no reason is known for the rest. The V and J calls and the clone size are those of that table, but D and trimming were determined from the DNA. The sample records 90,000 to 120,000 clones, approximately 90% of which are singletons. The ten largest clonotypes hold roughly 15% of the sample.

During the collection period, no immune events, such as infections, were documented for the healthy donors. Blood repertoires from healthy donors were used as a training cohort for calibrating time-dependent variance in a beta-binomial model of differential abundance of T-cell clones. The training cohort was composed of roughly 10 healthy donors, 3 female and 7 male. The donors were between roughly 29 and 70 years old, with an average age of about 47 years. Obtained from a commercial supplier, whole blood was collected from each healthy donor at three time points set approximately two weeks apart. Genomic DNA was extracted from unsorted whole blood for immunosequencing.

The sequenced sample consisted of blood. The chain couples TRBV19 to TRBJ1-5, and possibly TRBD1, on 6 matching bases. This TCR derives from a person between 18 and 75 years old in good health. This receptor carries the CDR3 CASSIAGGGQPQHF. The sequenced DNA is TGTGCCAGTAGTATAGCTGGGGGCGGTCAGCCCCAGCATTTT.